These T cell receptor beta chains were read from a single sample in a study of T cell responses to AZD1222 COVID-19 vaccine. Sequencing used immunoSEQ multiplex PCR; TCRdb keeps in-frame clones, though not all of them. The top ten hold roughly 1.7% of the sample, which has around 190,000 clones, approximately 94% seen once. Sequenced material: peripheral blood, taken 28 days after the second AZD1222 dose. All receptors derive from an adult who received the AZD1222 COVID-19 vaccine. Both conserved end residues are part of each CDR3. A D gene is named only where the DNA matches it firmly. Some rows mark clone size as missing; the rest say once, few, many or name a class of expanded clone.

D gene,clone size,J gene,V gene,CDR3 DNA,CDR3 protein
NA,NA,TRBJ2-2,TRBV7-2,TGTGCCAGCAGCTTAGCGAGACCCCGGAACACCGGGGAGCTGTTTTTT,CASSLARPRNTGELFF
NA,NA,TRBJ1-1,TRBV2,TGTGCCAGCAGTGACGAACCAGGTTTCGTCGAAGCTTTCTTT,CASSDEPGFVEAFF
NA,once,TRBJ1-1,TRBV15,TGTGCCACCAGCAGGGGTGCGAACACTGAAGCTTTCTTT,CATSRGANTEAFF
TRBD2,NA,TRBJ2-7,TRBV6-5,TGTGCCAGCAAGCCTCTAGCGGGGATAGCCTACGAGCAGTACTTC,CASKPLAGIAYEQYF
TRBD1,NA,TRBJ2-1,TRBV27,TGTGCCAGCAGTCTTAGACAGGGGAGTAACAATGAGCAGTTCTTC,CASSLRQGSNNEQFF
NA,once,TRBJ2-1,TRBV9,TGTGCCAGCAGCGTAGCGTCGGATAGCTCCTACAATGAGCAGTTCTTC,CASSVASDSSYNEQFF
TRBD1,NA,TRBJ2-3,TRBV2,TGTGCCAGCAGAGACAGGGTGGGCACAGATACGCAGTATTTT,CASRDRVGTDTQYF
NA,NA,TRBJ1-3,TRBV5-1,TGCGCCAGCAGCGTAGGACAGCCTGGAAACACCATATATTTT,CASSVGQPGNTIYF
TRBD1,NA,TRBJ2-3,TRBV27,TGTGCCAGCAGTCACGGGACAGGGAGTACAGATACGCAGTATTTT,CASSHGTGSTDTQYF
NA,NA,TRBJ2-7,TRBV2,TGTGCCAGCATGTGGGTGGGCGAGCAGTACTTC,CASMWVGEQYF
NA,NA,TRBJ1-3,TRBV27,NA,CASSSSRSSGNTIYF
TRBD2,NA,TRBJ2-1,TRBV18,TGTGCCAGCTCACCACGACTAGCGGGGGACAATGAGCAGTTCTTC,CASSPRLAGDNEQFF
NA,once,TRBJ2-1,TRBV7-2,TGTGCCAGCAGCTTAGTCCCTAGTAGCGAGCAGTTCTTC,CASSLVPSSEQFF
NA,NA,TRBJ1-2,TRBV25-1,TGTGCCAGCAGTGAATGGGGGCGAGGGGGCTACACCTTC,CASSEWGRGGYTF
NA,NA,TRBJ2-3,TRBV12-5,TGTGCTAGTGGTTTGGTTGTTGGCGGACTCACAGATACGCAGTATTTT,CASGLVVGGLTDTQYF
TRBD2,NA,TRBJ2-2,TRBV9,TGTGCCAGCAGCCCCCGTGGTAGCGGGGGGATTGGAGCCGGGGAGCTGTTTTTT,CASSPRGSGGIGAGELFF
NA,NA,TRBJ1-1,TRBV10-3,TGTGCCATCAGTGAAACCCTAGAAATAGAAGCTTTCTTT,CAISETLEIEAFF
NA,NA,TRBJ1-1,TRBV27,TGTGCCAGCAGAAGCCTAGGGTTCGTCGACACTGAAGCTTTCTTT,CASRSLGFVDTEAFF
TRBD2,few,TRBJ2-2,TRBV7-9,TGTGCCAGCAGCCATAGAACCGAACTAGCGCCCGGTGGGCTGTTTTTT,CASSHRTELAPGGLFF
TRBD1,NA,TRBJ1-1,TRBV18,TGTGCCAGCTCACGACAGGGGGCTAACACTGAAGCTTTCTTT,CASSRQGANTEAFF
NA,once,TRBJ2-6,TRBV27,TGTGCCACCCGCTCTGGGGCCAACGTCCTGACTTTC,CATRSGANVLTF
NA,NA,TRBJ1-4,TRBV6-6,TGTGCCAGCAGTTCCCACGACAGACCATCAGGGAAACTGTTTTTT,CASSSHDRPSGKLFF
TRBD1,NA,TRBJ1-1,TRBV29-1,TGCAGCGTCTTATTGACAGGGGGTCAGGCTGAAGCTTTCTTT,CSVLLTGGQAEAFF
NA,NA,TRBJ2-7,TRBV3-1/TRBV3-2,TGTGCCAGCAGCCAAGGGGCCTACGAGCAGTACTTC,CASSQGAYEQYF